Listed here are 18 T cell receptor beta chains from one sample, sequenced in a study of T cell clones after liver transplantation. The repertoire was sequenced with immunoSEQ multiplex PCR; TCRdb's copy has only in-frame clones and lacks some. The repertoire holds more than 100,000 clones, with about 81% as singletons. Sequences were derived from CD4+ T cells from blood, sampled around 50 months after liver transplant. These TCRs come from a human patient who received a liver transplant. The T cells may come from the graft donor.

The chain employs TRBV10-2 and TRBJ2-5, with a weak D call TRBD1 (5 bases). CDR1 is WSHSY, CDR2 SAAADI, per germline. V was pared by 1 base and J by 2 bases, with 8 bases between. The CDR3 consists of 14 residues. This chain's CDR3 is CASSEFDRQETQYF. The CDR3 DNA reads as TGCGCCAGCAGTGAGTTTGACAGACAAGAGACCCAGTACTTC.

The V and J genes are TRBV5-1 and TRBJ2-3; 8 bases are a match to TRBD1. There are 15 residues in the CDR3. The V and J ends lost 3 bases and 6 bases, in that order; junction bases with no gene match: 9. Germline CDR1 SGHRS, CDR2 YFSETQ. The CDR3 coding sequence is TGCGCCAGCAGCTCCCTGGACAGGGTTGGGGATACGCAGTATTTT. Residues: CASSSLDRVGDTQYF.

V gene TRBV28 combines with J gene TRBJ2-4; D uncertain. The CDR3 runs to 14 residues. Germline V CDR1 and CDR2: MDHEN, SYDVKM. V was clipped by 3 bases and J by 0 bases, with 6 bases between them. The CDR3 spells CASSFVGAKNIQYF. In nucleotides, the CDR3 is TGTGCCAGCAGTTTCGTGGGAGCCAAAAACATTCAGTACTTC.

This clone was counted between two and nine times. This rearrangement joins TRBV7-8 to TRBJ1-2; D not resolved. This CDR3 contains 16 residues. V gave up 2 bases and J gave up 4 bases, with 17 bases separating them. CDR1 and CDR2 (germline): SGHVS, FQNEAQ. The CDR3 sequence is CASSLLTSALGYGYTF. CDR3 DNA: TGTGCCAGCAGCTTACTTACATCGGCTTTAGGCTATGGCTACACCTTC.

The chain joins TRBV19 to TRBJ2-1; 7 bases map to TRBD2. CDR1 and CDR2 (germline): LNHDA, SQIVND (reference sequence). The length of the CDR3 is 17 residues. V lost 10 bases to trimming and J lost 0 bases; unmatched junction nucleotides: 15. CDR3 nucleotide sequence: TGTGCCACCTCGGGAGGACTCCGGACGAGCTCCTACAATGAGCAGTTCTTC. Its translation is CATSGGLRTSSYNEQFF.

In its sample, this clone was seen a few times. The V gene is TRBV4-1, the J gene TRBJ1-2, with a weak D call TRBD1 (6 bases). The CDR3 runs to 16 residues. V lost 1 base and J lost 6, with 18 bases in between. Germline V gene lookup returns CDR1 MGHRA and CDR2 YSYEKL. DNA for the CDR3: TGCGCCAGCAGCCAAGCCTCAGGGGAAGGGGTCGATGGCTACACCTTC. This translates into CASSQASGEGVDGYTF.

This clone has only a few counts. The chain has TRBV28 and TRBJ1-1; no clear D gene. CDR1 is MDHEN, CDR2 SYDVKM, per germline. V gave up 3 bases and J gave up 5 bases, with 13 bases separating them. This CDR3 is 14 amino acids long. For the CDR3, the DNA is TGTGCCAGCAGTTTCTCTGTTCGACGGACTGAAGCTTTCTTT. It translates to CASSFSVRRTEAFF.

The gene calls are TRBV7-6 and TRBJ2-3; the match to TRBD2 covers 9 bases. Germline CDR1 and CDR2: SGHVS and FNYEAQ. V shed 6 bases, J shed 0 bases, and the junction held 16 bases outside the gene matches. The CDR3 has 19 amino acids. CDR3 sequence: CASSPLSSGTSSSTDTQYF. The CDR3 DNA reads TGTGCCAGCAGTCCTCTCTCCTCCGGGACTAGCAGCAGCACAGATACGCAGTATTTT.

V and J are TRBV29-1 and TRBJ2-1; 7 bases match TRBD1. V trimming: 5 bases; J trimming: 0 bases; junction bases outside the gene matches: 1. The CDR3 consists of 13 residues. The V gene's germline CDR1 is SQVTM and CDR2 ANQGSEA. The chain's CDR3 is CSVWDSSYNEQFF. The CDR3 nucleotides read TGCAGCGTTTGGGACAGCTCCTACAATGAGCAGTTCTTC.

This clone was seen just once. V usage is TRBV7-3 and J usage is TRBJ1-1; D gene uncertain. Germline CDR1 reads SGHTA; CDR2 reads FQGTGA. The CDR3 covers 13 residues. The ends were cut back, 4 bases at V and 0 bases at J, with 6 bases in the middle. This chain's CDR3 is CASSSSMNTEAFF. The CDR3 nucleotides are TGTGCCAGCAGCTCCTCTATGAACACTGAAGCTTTCTTT.

This clone was seen more than once but under ten times. V and J are TRBV18 and TRBJ2-3, with TRBD2 identical over 13 bases. The J segment lost 3 bases and the V segment lost 2 bases, leaving 11 bases of the junction unmatched. Germline values: CDR1 KGHSH, CDR2 LQKENI. The CDR3 has 19 residues. Here the CDR3 reads CASSPYTSGRAGSTDTQYF. CDR3 nucleotide sequence: TGTGCCAGCTCACCATACACTAGCGGGAGGGCCGGTTCGACAGATACGCAGTATTTT.

The V gene is TRBV14, the J gene TRBJ1-1; no clear D. V was clipped by 0 bases and J by 2 bases, with 7 bases between them. Looked up from germline, CDR1 is SGHDN and CDR2 is FVKESK. CDR3 length equals 14 residues. CDR3 amino acids: CASSQDMINTEAFF. CDR3 coding DNA: TGTGCCAGCAGCCAAGACATGATAAACACTGAAGCTTTCTTT.

This clone appeared a few times. The chain employs TRBV6-6 and TRBJ1-1; D unresolved. The CDR3 spans 12 residues. Germline loops: CDR1 MNHNY, CDR2 SVGAGI (reference sequence). The V gene lost 8 bases and the J gene lost 1 base, with 8 bases spanning the gap. In DNA, the CDR3 is TGTGCCAGCGGGTTGAGGAACACTGAAGCTTTCTTT. Its translation is CASGLRNTEAFF.

The chain is built from TRBV28 and TRBJ1-3; D is unresolved. The germline V and J ends were trimmed by 5 bases and 0 bases, with 14 bases remaining between them. The CDR3 has 16 amino acids. Per germline, CDR1 MDHEN and CDR2 SYDVKM. The CDR3 region has the DNA TGTGCCAGCAGTCCCCCGACGGTGATCTCTGGAAACACCATATATTTT. This gives the protein CASSPPTVISGNTIYF.

The V and J genes are TRBV15 and TRBJ1-5; 7 bases fit TRBD1. Trimming took 0 bases from V and 0 from J; bases not matched to a gene: 2. Germline assignment: CDR1 LNHNV and CDR2 YYDKDF (reference sequence). The CDR3 loop spans 16 amino acids. The CDR3 loop reads CATSRERTGSNQPQHF. The CDR3 coding sequence is TGTGCCACCAGCAGAGAAAGGACAGGTAGCAATCAGCCCCAGCATTTT. Variable domain in full (rest from reference TRBV15 and TRBJ1-5): DAMVIQNPRYQVTQFGKPVTLSCSQTLNHNVMYWYQQKSSQAPKLLFHYYDKDFNNEADTPDNFQSRRPNTSFCFLDIRSPGLGDTAMYLCATSRERTGSNQPQHFGDGTRLSIL.

The genes are TRBV7-9 and TRBJ2-7; D not certain. The CDR3 length is 13 residues. Germline V gives CDR1 SEHNR, CDR2 FQNEAQ (reference sequence). The V and J ends lost 2 bases and 2 bases respectively, with 7 bases between them. CDR3 amino acids: CASSLQGTYEQYF. CDR3 DNA sequence: TGTGCCAGCAGCTTACAAGGTACCTACGAGCAGTACTTC.

This chain links TRBV30 with TRBJ2-7, with D perhaps TRBD1 or TRBD2 (5 bases each). This CDR3 has 12 residues. CDR1 and CDR2 from the germline V gene are GTSNPN and SVGIG (reference sequence). With 6 bases removed from V and 4 bases from J, the gap between germline ends came to 13 bases. The CDR3 reads CACRDRTYEQYF. CDR3 DNA: TGTGCCTGCAGGGACCGTACATACGAGCAGTACTTC.

The J gene is TRBJ2-3, the V gene TRBV6-4; no definite D call. In germline, CDR1 is MRHNA, CDR2 SNTAGT. Trimming pared 2 bases from V and 6 bases from J, leaving 6 bases between. The CDR3 is 12 residues long. The CDR3, as DNA: TGTGCCAGCAGTGACCCCCCTGATACGCAGTATTTT. Translated, it gives CASSDPPDTQYF.